Each of the 22 T cell receptor beta chains below was sequenced from the same sample in a study of cytomegalovirus exposure and HLA in healthy donors. Data came from immunoSEQ multiplex PCR; TCRdb stores just in-frame clones and leaves some out. Altogether over 120,000 clones are present, nearly 90% being singletons, with the ten largest covering 9%. The sequenced sample was PBMCs. These receptors were obtained from a woman between 18 and 30 years old in good health and CMV-seropositive.

V usage is TRBV10-3 and J usage is TRBJ1-1, with D possibly being TRBD1 (5 bases). Between the trimmed V and J ends, which lost 4 bases and 5 bases, there was a span of 14 bases. CDR3 size: 14 residues. Germline V gene sequence: CDR1 ENHRY, CDR2 SYGVKD. The CDR3 protein is CAISVQGGGTEAFF. CDR3 nucleotide sequence: TGTGCCATCAGTGTGCAGGGAGGTGGGACTGAAGCTTTCTTT.

The chain joins TRBV7-8 to TRBJ1-1; TRBD1 matches at 7 bases. V gave up 2 bases and J gave up 4 bases; unmatched junction bases: 13. Per germline, CDR1 SGHVS and CDR2 FQNEAQ. The CDR3 consists of 17 residues. The CDR3 is CASSLRGARQGSTEAFF. In nucleotides, the CDR3 is TGTGCCAGCAGCTTAAGAGGGGCGCGACAGGGAAGCACTGAAGCTTTCTTT.

In its sample, this clone was seen once. The chain couples TRBV13 to TRBJ2-2; 8 bases match TRBD1. This CDR3 comprises 18 residues. Looked up from germline, CDR1 is PRHDT and CDR2 is FYEKMQ (reference sequence). V lost 5 bases, J lost 4 bases, and 15 bases stayed unmatched. This chain's CDR3 is CASSLSSVPGQVTGELFF. The CDR3 region has the DNA TGTGCCAGCAGCCTCTCCTCCGTCCCGGGACAGGTCACCGGGGAGCTGTTTTTT.

The V call is TRBV6-5, the J call TRBJ2-7, with TRBD1 matching over 9 bases. CDR1 is MNHEY, CDR2 SVGAGI, per germline. The J segment lost 5 bases and the V segment lost 5 bases, leaving 10 bases of the junction unmatched. The length of the CDR3 is 15 residues. CDR3 DNA sequence: TGTGCCAGCAGTCAGCCGGGACAGGGTATCCACGAGCAGTACTTC. It codes for CASSQPGQGIHEQYF.

The chain has TRBV19 and TRBJ2-2; unclear D gene. The V end was cut by 8 bases, the J end by 6 bases, with 22 bases between. This CDR3 spans 16 amino acids. Germline CDR1 reads LNHDA; CDR2 reads SQIVND (reference sequence). In nucleotides, the CDR3 is TGTGCCAGTGCTATATATCCGACACCCTCGCCCGGGGAGCTGTTTTTT. This codes for CASAIYPTPSPGELFF.

The chain couples TRBV19 to TRBJ2-1; tentatively, D is TRBD2 (5 bases). There are 12 residues in the CDR3. V shed 10 bases and J shed 5 bases, with 12 bases lying between them. CDR1 is LNHDA and CDR2 is SQIVND in the germline V gene (reference sequence). This CDR3 reads CATSGLNNEQFF. CDR3 sequence (DNA): TGTGCCACCTCTGGACTGAACAATGAGCAGTTCTTC.

On this clone: The identical CDR3 is also encoded by other nucleotide sequences in the sample. The chain recombines TRBV6-6 with TRBJ2-7; weak D call: TRBD2 (6 bases). Trimming left V 5 bases short and J 0 bases short, with 8 bases between. The V gene's germline CDR1 is MNHNY and CDR2 SVGAGI (reference sequence). This CDR3 has 13 amino acids. CDR3 sequence: CASSGGISYEQYF. The CDR3 coding sequence is TGTGCCAGCAGTGGCGGGATCTCCTACGAGCAGTACTTC.

The rearrangement uses TRBV9 and TRBJ1-2; 7 nucleotides match TRBD1. In germline, CDR1 is SGDLS, CDR2 YYNGEE. The trim removed 6 bases at V and 6 bases at J, leaving 8 bases unmatched. The CDR3 extends over 13 amino acids. CDR3 DNA sequence: TGTGCCAGCACAGAAGGGGGCTCAAATGGCTACACCTTC. This gives the protein CASTEGGSNGYTF.

The chain employs TRBV25-1 and TRBJ2-5, with 13 nucleotides matching TRBD2. Trimming removed 4 bases from V and 5 bases from J; junction bases left unmatched: 7. CDR1 is MGHDK, CDR2 SYGVNS, per germline. CDR3 length: 16 residues. The CDR3 spells CASSGRLAGGRETQYF. CDR3 DNA sequence: TGTGCCAGCAGTGGCCGACTAGCGGGGGGTCGTGAGACCCAGTACTTC. The full variable domain, with the rest looked up from reference TRBV25-1 and TRBJ2-5, is EADIYQTPRYLVIGTGKKITLECSQTMGHDKMYWYQQDPGMELHLIHYSYGVNSTEKGDLSSESTVSRIRTEHFPLTLESARPSHTSQYLCASSGRLAGGRETQYFGPGTRLLVL.

The chain uses TRBV6-6 and TRBJ2-7, with D possibly matching TRBD2 (5 bases). Germline V gene data show CDR1 as MNHNY and CDR2 as SVGAGI (reference sequence). Deletions cut 0 bases from V and 7 bases from J, with 7 bases between. CDR3 size: 12 residues. Here the CDR3 reads CASSYSTSEQYF. CDR3 nucleotides: TGTGCCAGCAGTTACTCAACTAGTGAGCAGTACTTC.

The chain recombines TRBV9 with TRBJ2-7, with D possibly matching TRBD1 (7 bases). The germline V and J ends were trimmed by 0 bases and 1 base, with 14 bases remaining between them. Germline V gene sequence: CDR1 SGDLS, CDR2 YYNGEE. This CDR3 spans 16 amino acids. For the CDR3, the DNA is TGTGCCAGCAGCGTAGGCCCAGGGGGGCAATCCTACGAGCAGTACTTC. It specifies CASSVGPGGQSYEQYF.

The V call is TRBV4-2, the J call TRBJ2-7; D ambiguous. Germline loops: CDR1 LGHNA, CDR2 YNFKEQ. Trimming stripped 5 bases from V and 5 bases from J, with 13 bases between. This CDR3 contains 13 residues. This CDR3 is CASSSQLSHEQYF. The DNA for the CDR3 is TGTGCCAGCAGCTCCCAACTTAGCCACGAGCAGTACTTC.

The genes are TRBV5-1 and TRBJ1-1; D is perhaps TRBD1 (6 bases). Trimming took off 0 bases at V and 5 bases at J, with 17 bases between the two ends. The CDR3 consists of 16 residues. The germline CDR1 and CDR2 sequences are SGHRS and YFSETQ. The DNA of the CDR3 is TGCGCCAGCAGCTTGGGAGGGAACAGGGAGAGTACTGAAGCTTTCTTT. Its protein product is CASSLGGNRESTEAFF.

CDR3 residues: CASTTGQGNSPLHF. CDR3 nucleotide sequence: TGTGCCAGCACCACGGGACAGGGGAATTCACCCCTCCACTTT. The chain recombines TRBV28 with TRBJ1-6; TRBD1 aligns across 10 bases. The CDR3 has 14 residues. In germline, CDR1 is MDHEN, CDR2 SYDVKM. J gave up 7 bases and V 7 bases, and 4 bases lay outside the gene matches.

This clone showed up many times. This chain connects TRBV11-2 to TRBJ2-7, with a possible D match to TRBD1 (6 bases). Germline-derived CDR1 and CDR2 are SGHAT and FQNNGV. The V and J ends lost 5 bases and 4 bases respectively, with 15 bases between them. This CDR3 contains 14 residues. CDR3 sequence reads: CASSTILRGYEQYF. The CDR3 nucleotides read TGTGCCAGCAGCACCATTCTCAGGGGTTACGAGCAGTACTTC.

The genes are TRBV4-1 and TRBJ1-5; D is perhaps TRBD1 (5 bases). Trimming stripped 0 bases from V and 7 bases from J, with 16 bases between. CDR1 MGHRA and CDR2 YSYEKL come from the germline V gene. This CDR3 is built from 16 residues. For the CDR3, the DNA is TGCGCCAGCAGCCAAGAGGTAGGGGCCCCCCGGCAGCCCCAGCATTTT. Protein sequence: CASSQEVGAPRQPQHF.

V is TRBV19 and J is TRBJ1-1, with D possibly TRBD1 on 5 matching bases. The ends were cut back, 3 bases at V and 1 base at J, with 6 bases in the middle. The CDR3 is 13 residues long. Germline V gene sequence: CDR1 LNHDA, CDR2 SQIVND (reference sequence). As DNA, the CDR3 is TGTGCCAGTAGTATGGGGGGGAACACTGAAGCTTTCTTT. Residues: CASSMGGNTEAFF.

The V and J genes are TRBV27 and TRBJ2-3, with 9 bases matching TRBD1. J lost 4 bases, V lost 2 bases, and 7 bases had no gene match. CDR1 and CDR2 from the germline V gene are MNHEY and SMNVEV (reference sequence). The CDR3 is 16 residues long. The CDR3 is CASSLMGDRVADTQYF. The CDR3 DNA sequence: TGTGCCAGCAGTTTAATGGGGGACAGGGTCGCAGATACGCAGTATTTT.

The rearrangement joins TRBV7-2 to TRBJ1-6; a possible D gene is TRBD1 (6 bases). The CDR3 totals 15 residues. The V and J ends lost 6 bases and 5 bases respectively, with 14 bases between them. The germline V gene has CDR1 SGHTA and CDR2 FQGNSA. The CDR3 DNA reads TGTGCCAGCAGTAGGGGGGGGACCCATAATTCACCCCTCCACTTT. Amino acid sequence: CASSRGGTHNSPLHF.

The rearrangement links TRBV10-1 to TRBJ1-2, with D possibly TRBD1 on 5 matching bases. Trimming shortened V by 2 bases and J by 0 bases, and 7 bases separated the two germline ends. The CDR3 totals 14 residues. CDR1 is WNHNN, CDR2 SYGVQD, per germline (reference sequence). For the CDR3, the DNA is TGCGCCAGCAGTGAGAAGGGGACTAACTATGGCTACACCTTC. It is translated as CASSEKGTNYGYTF.

The chain is built from TRBV27 and TRBJ2-1; possible D gene TRBD2, 5 bases. The CDR3 consists of 13 residues. Per germline, CDR1 MNHEY and CDR2 SMNVEV (reference sequence). Trimming removed 6 bases from V and 4 bases from J, with 10 bases in between. The CDR3, as DNA: TGTGCCAGCAGGGAGGCCAATTACAATGAGCAGTTCTTC. Protein product: CASREANYNEQFF.

The chain has TRBV9 and TRBJ1-1, with 8 bases identical to TRBD1. This CDR3 region has 15 residues. Unmatched junction bases numbered 1, after V lost 0 bases and J lost 0 bases. Germline V CDR1 and CDR2: SGDLS, YYNGEE. CDR3 in DNA: TGTGCCAGCAGCGTAGGGGGACAGGTGAACACTGAAGCTTTCTTT. This translates into CASSVGGQVNTEAFF.